The clone carrying this T cell receptor (beta chain) has only a few counts. V shed 4 bases and J shed 5 bases, with 10 bases lying between them. This CDR3 has 13 residues. Germline V gene sequence: CDR1 SNHLY, CDR2 FYNNEI. The record originates from a study of technical replicates of blood from a handful of donors. The data were produced by immunoSEQ multiplex PCR, yet TCRdb's version contains in-frame clones alone and is incomplete. The repertoire holds approximately 65,000 clones, around 86% seen once, with under 6.5% in the top ten. V gene TRBV2 combines with J gene TRBJ2-3; no reliable D call. The TCR was taken from a human donor in good health. Some clones in this sample may be carry-over from other donors' samples. Sequenced: PBMCs. In DNA, the CDR3 is TGTGCCAGCAGTGCCCCTTTCTTAGATACGCAGTATTTT. It translates to CASSAPFLDTQYF.